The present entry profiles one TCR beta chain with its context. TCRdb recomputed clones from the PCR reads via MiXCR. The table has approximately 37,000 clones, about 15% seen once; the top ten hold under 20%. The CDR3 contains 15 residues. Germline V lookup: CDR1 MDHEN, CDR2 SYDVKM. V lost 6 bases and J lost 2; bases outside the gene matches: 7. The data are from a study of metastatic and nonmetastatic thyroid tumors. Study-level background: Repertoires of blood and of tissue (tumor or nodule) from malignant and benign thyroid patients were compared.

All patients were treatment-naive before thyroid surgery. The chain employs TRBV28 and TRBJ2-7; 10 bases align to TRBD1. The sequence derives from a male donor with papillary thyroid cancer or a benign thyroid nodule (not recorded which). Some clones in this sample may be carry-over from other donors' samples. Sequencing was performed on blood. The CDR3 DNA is TGTGCCAGCAGCTTGACCGGGACAGGGGCCTACGAGCAGTACTTC. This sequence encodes CASSLTGTGAYEQYF.